Following are 26 T cell receptor beta chains from one sample sequenced in a study of blood T cell repertoires in COVID-19. Sequencing was performed with immunoSEQ multiplex PCR; in TCRdb, only in-frame clones are kept and a portion is missing. The data contain 300,000 to 350,000 clones, nearly 90% of them singletons. The sample comprised PBMCs or T cells enriched from blood (not recorded which). The receptors originated from a woman aged 18-29 years with acute COVID-19.

This clone was counted a single time. The CDR3 DNA is TGTGCCAGCAGCGCGTGGCCCGTGGCCAATGGCTACACCTTC. Its protein product is CASSAWPVANGYTF. The chain employs TRBV9 and TRBJ1-2; D ambiguous. The CDR3 loop spans 14 amino acids. The V gene's germline CDR1 is SGDLS and CDR2 YYNGEE. V lost 3 bases and J lost 6, with 15 bases in between.

The chain is built from TRBV11-2 and TRBJ2-7; 8 positions match TRBD1. Per germline, CDR1 SGHAT and CDR2 FQNNGV. V gave up 3 bases and J gave up 3 bases; unmatched junction bases: 1. The CDR3 loop spans 13 amino acids. Here the CDR3 reads CASSFDRGYEQYF. The CDR3 DNA reads TGTGCCAGCAGCTTCGACAGGGGCTACGAGCAGTACTTC.

This clone was recorded once. This chain joins TRBV5-4 and TRBJ1-2; 10 bases line up with TRBD1. CDR1 and CDR2 from the germline V gene are SGHNT and YYREEE (reference sequence). The V and J ends lost 4 bases and 3 bases, in that order; junction bases with no gene match: 3. The CDR3 totals 14 residues. CDR3 protein: CASSVDRGDYGYTF. The CDR3 nucleotides are TGTGCCAGCAGCGTGGACAGGGGGGACTATGGCTACACCTTC.

This rearrangement joins TRBV7-2 to TRBJ2-1; possible D gene TRBD2, 6 bases. The CDR3 has 16 amino acids. Trimming took off 5 bases at V and 1 base at J, with 15 bases between the two ends. Germline loops: CDR1 SGHTA, CDR2 FQGNSA. The chain's CDR3 is CASSRQAGLSYNEQFF. CDR3 sequence (DNA): TGTGCCAGCAGCCGGCAGGCGGGGCTTTCCTACAATGAGCAGTTCTTC.

The chain uses TRBV4-1 and TRBJ2-1; TRBD2 matches at 13 bases. From germline, CDR1 is MGHRA and CDR2 YSYEKL. This CDR3 has 15 residues. V shed 5 bases and J 6 bases; nucleotides not matched to a gene: 4. The CDR3 is CASSEGLAGANEQFF. In nucleotides, the CDR3 is TGCGCCAGCAGCGAAGGACTAGCGGGAGCCAATGAGCAGTTCTTC.

The chain employs TRBV28 and TRBJ1-2; 8 nucleotides match TRBD1. From germline, CDR1 is MDHEN and CDR2 SYDVKM. The CDR3 covers 15 residues. V gave up 6 bases and J gave up 8 bases; unmatched junction bases: 14. This chain's CDR3 is CASRDTGQVDRGYTF. In DNA, the CDR3 is TGTGCCAGCAGAGATACGGGACAGGTGGACAGAGGCTACACCTTC.

This clone was picked up one time. The DNA for the CDR3 is TGTGCCAGTAGTATAAGGGACAGGAAAGATCAGCCCCAGCATTTT. Protein: CASSIRDRKDQPQHF. The rearrangement uses TRBV19 and TRBJ1-5; 8 nucleotides line up with TRBD1. Per germline, CDR1 LNHDA and CDR2 SQIVND (reference sequence). The CDR3 totals 15 residues. The V segment lost 2 bases and the J segment 5 bases; nucleotides outside the gene matches: 5.

The V gene is TRBV28, the J gene TRBJ1-2; 8 nucleotides align to TRBD1. The V segment lost 6 bases and the J segment 5 bases; nucleotides outside the gene matches: 8. The CDR3 spans 14 residues. Germline CDR1 is MDHEN and CDR2 is SYDVKM. CDR3 nucleotides: TGTGCCAGCAGCTACTCCGGGACAGGTTATGGCTACACCTTC. It encodes CASSYSGTGYGYTF.

The rearrangement links TRBV28 to TRBJ1-5; D perhaps matches TRBD1 (6 bases). V lost 10 bases, J lost 4 bases, and 20 bases lay in between. Per the germline V gene, CDR1 is MDHEN and CDR2 is SYDVKM. The CDR3 has 15 amino acids. CDR3 DNA sequence: TGTGCCACCTTGCAGGGGTTGAGAGGAAATCAGCCCCAGCATTTT. Amino acids: CATLQGLRGNQPQHF.

This rearrangement joins TRBV14 to TRBJ1-6, with 8 bases identical to TRBD1. The CDR3 runs to 14 residues. Germline CDR1 is SGHDN and CDR2 is FVKESK. Germline trimming cut 5 bases from V and 7 bases from J; bases unmatched to any gene: 4. The CDR3 DNA is TGTGCCAGCAGCGAGAGACAGGGGAATTCACCCCTCCACTTT. It specifies CASSERQGNSPLHF.

The chain uses TRBV28 and TRBJ2-7; weak D call: TRBD2 (6 bases). Germline-derived CDR1 and CDR2 are MDHEN and SYDVKM. V lost 6 bases and J 3 bases, leaving 18 bases between the germline ends. This CDR3 region has 15 residues. DNA for the CDR3: TGTGCCAGCAGCCTCCCCCGGGGAGGCGGCTACGAGCAGTACTTC. Translation: CASSLPRGGGYEQYF.

The chain combines TRBV30 with TRBJ2-1; D is possibly TRBD2 (5 bases). The CDR3 sequence is 17 residues long. Trimming took off 1 base at V and 0 bases at J, with 16 bases between the two ends. CDR1 and CDR2 from the germline V gene are GTSNPN and SVGIG (reference sequence). The CDR3 spells CAWSGVIGGLSYNEQFF. DNA for the CDR3: TGTGCCTGGAGTGGGGTGATTGGCGGGCTCTCCTACAATGAGCAGTTCTTC.

V is TRBV24-1 and J is TRBJ1-1; 8 bases map to TRBD1. J was trimmed by 8 bases and V by 7 bases; bases with no gene match: 8. In germline, CDR1 is KGHDR, CDR2 SFDVKD. The CDR3 spans 13 residues. CDR3 region: CATRVPGGREAFF. DNA for the CDR3: TGTGCCACCAGAGTCCCAGGGGGCAGGGAAGCTTTCTTT.

V gene TRBV30 combines with J gene TRBJ1-5; D not certain. Trimming stripped 5 bases from V and 3 bases from J, with 8 bases between. In germline, CDR1 is GTSNPN, CDR2 SVGIG (reference sequence). The CDR3 runs to 12 residues. The CDR3 nucleotides are TGTGCCTGGGGGCAGTTCAATCAGCCCCAGCATTTT. Translated: CAWGQFNQPQHF.

V gene TRBV19 combines with J gene TRBJ2-2; 8 bases map to TRBD2. The ends lost 8 bases at V and 2 bases at J; junction bases unmatched: 1. CDR1 LNHDA and CDR2 SQIVND come from the germline V gene (reference sequence). CDR3 length equals 13 residues. DNA of the CDR3: TGTGCCAGTGCGGGGGGTAACACCGGGGAGCTGTTTTTT. Its protein product is CASAGGNTGELFF.

J is TRBJ1-2 and V is TRBV14; D might be TRBD1 (5 bases). CDR1 is SGHDN, CDR2 FVKESK, per germline. This CDR3 has 14 residues. Trimming took off 1 base at V and 6 bases at J, with 12 bases between the two ends. The CDR3 is CASSQATGGNGYTF. DNA for the CDR3: TGTGCCAGCAGCCAAGCGACGGGGGGTAATGGCTACACCTTC. The whole variable domain, remainder taken from reference TRBV14 and TRBJ1-2, is EAGVTQFPSHSVIEKGQTVTLRCDPISGHDNLYWYRRVMGKEIKFLLHFVKESKQDESGMPNNRFLAERTGGTYSTLKVQPAELEDSGVYFCASSQATGGNGYTFGSGTRLTVV.

The rearrangement links TRBV10-1 to TRBJ2-1, with TRBD2 matching 8 bases. Trimming took 1 base from V and 9 from J; bases not matched to a gene: 14. In germline, CDR1 is WNHNN, CDR2 SYGVQD (reference sequence). The CDR3 is made up of 17 amino acids. The CDR3 coding sequence is TGCGCCAGCAGTGAGTGGGGCTCCGGGACTAGTCATAGTGAGCAGTTCTTC. Translation: CASSEWGSGTSHSEQFF.

The rearrangement uses TRBV9 and TRBJ2-3, with 15 bases fitting TRBD2. The CDR3 runs to 15 residues. V shed 4 bases, J shed 9 bases, and the junction held 6 bases outside the gene matches. Germline V CDR1 and CDR2: SGDLS, YYNGEE. The CDR3 coding sequence is TGTGCCAGCAGCCCCCAAGGACTAGCGGGAGGGACGCAGTATTTT. Encoded protein: CASSPQGLAGGTQYF.

This chain uses TRBV28 with TRBJ1-2; no definite D call. V lost 6 bases, J lost 8 bases, and 10 bases lay in between. This CDR3 has 11 amino acids. Germline loops: CDR1 MDHEN, CDR2 SYDVKM. CDR3 nucleotides: TGTGCCAGCAGGGCCTCAGGAGGCTACACCTTC. It yields the protein CASRASGGYTF.

In this sample, this clone turned up once. The chain employs TRBV12-5 and TRBJ2-1, with D possibly TRBD1 on 5 matching bases. The CDR3 spans 18 residues. The V end lost 0 bases, the J end lost 2 bases, and 17 bases lay between the germline ends. CDR1 is LGHNT and CDR2 is FRNRAP in the germline V gene. The CDR3 DNA is TGTGCTAGTGGTTTGGTACGGTTCATCGACAGTACCTACAATGAGCAGTTCTTC. Protein sequence: CASGLVRFIDSTYNEQFF.

This sequence joins TRBV30 and TRBJ2-5, with D possibly matching TRBD2 (5 bases). With 2 bases removed from V and 7 bases from J, the gap between germline ends came to 17 bases. The CDR3 covers 14 residues. Germline V gene data show CDR1 as GTSNPN and CDR2 as SVGIG (reference sequence). The CDR3 DNA follows: TGTGCCTGGAGTCCCCCGAGCGGCCTGGGGACCCAGTACTTC. Protein sequence: CAWSPPSGLGTQYF.

The J gene is TRBJ2-1, the V gene TRBV3-1 (or the pseudogene TRBV3-2); 7 bases are a match to TRBD2. J was trimmed by 15 bases and V by 2 bases; bases with no gene match: 10. CDR1 is LGHDT, CDR2 YNNKEL, per germline (reference sequence). The CDR3 spans 13 residues. The CDR3 region has the DNA TGTGCCAGCAGCCAACGGGGAGGGACTATGGGGTTCTTC. Protein: CASSQRGGTMGFF.

The genes are TRBV6-5 and TRBJ2-1, with a possible D match to TRBD2 (5 bases). CDR3 size: 14 residues. Trimming took 8 bases from V and 4 from J, leaving 15 bases between them. CDR1 and CDR2 from the germline V gene are MNHEY and SVGAGI. The CDR3: CASVLKDSYNEQFF. The CDR3 coding sequence is TGTGCCAGCGTACTCAAGGACTCTTACAATGAGCAGTTCTTC.

The chain is built from TRBV9 and TRBJ2-2, with 8 bases identical to TRBD2. J was trimmed by 4 bases and V by 2 bases; bases with no gene match: 13. Germline V gene sequence: CDR1 SGDLS, CDR2 YYNGEE. The length of the CDR3 is 18 residues. The chain's CDR3 is CASSVTPGLEVATGELFF. The CDR3, as DNA: TGTGCCAGCAGCGTGACTCCGGGACTAGAAGTCGCCACCGGGGAGCTGTTTTTT. Filled out from reference TRBV9 and TRBJ2-2, the complete variable domain reads DSGVTQTPKHLITATGQRVTLRCSPRSGDLSVYWYQQSLDQGLQFLIQYYNGEERAKGNILERFSAQQFPDLHSELNLSSLELGDSALYFCASSVTPGLEVATGELFFGEGSRLTVL.

This chain connects TRBV12-3 or TRBV12-4 to TRBJ1-2; no clear D. The CDR3 contains 12 residues. The V gene lost 4 bases and the J gene lost 8 bases, with 11 bases spanning the gap. DNA of the CDR3: TGTGCCAGCAGTTCCCACGACGGGGGCTACACCTTC. Translating it yields CASSSHDGGYTF.

The V call is TRBV30, the J call TRBJ2-7; 10 bases fit TRBD2. CDR3 length: 15 amino acids. With 0 bases clipped from V and 5 bases from J, the junction kept 7 bases outside the gene matches. Germline assignment: CDR1 GTSNPN and CDR2 SVGIG (reference sequence). CDR3 residues: CAWSVGAGGRHEQYF. CDR3 nucleotide sequence: TGTGCCTGGAGTGTCGGAGCGGGAGGGCGCCACGAGCAGTACTTC.